This TCR beta chain is drawn from a study of control samples from healthy donors and cancer patients. Trimming cost V 1 base and J 8 bases; bases outside gene matches: 4. The CDR3 sequence is 13 residues long. Germline values: CDR1 MNHEY, CDR2 SMNVEV (reference sequence). This table comes from immunoSEQ multiplex PCR, and its TCRdb copy is limited to in-frame clones, with some not included. The sample contains over 150,000 clones, 85% to 95% of which appear only once. The J gene is TRBJ1-1, the V gene TRBV27; 7 bases agree with TRBD1. This TCR was sampled from a man between 35 and 55 years old in good health. The sequencing sample was made of blood. The CDR3 DNA is TGTGCCAGCAGTTTATTAGGGGGCAAAGAAGCTTTCTTT. This gives the protein CASSLLGGKEAFF.